This T cell receptor (beta chain) appears in the sequencing data of a study of CD4 T cell repertoires in COVID-19 listed by TCRdb under 2021. For the study in its entirety: For cross-reactivity analysis, CFSE-low cells were expanded with IL-2 for about 10 days, then relabeled and restimulated with spike proteins from other coronaviruses. The study characterized naturally processed CD4+ T cell responses to SARS-CoV-2 spike and nucleoprotein in COVID-19-recovered individuals, using TCR Vbeta sequencing to assess clonal composition. In three recovered individuals, the TCR Vbeta repertoire of SARS-CoV-2-reactive T cells was analyzed at the subset level. The study at large found these results: Between about 7 and 27% of SARS-CoV-2 clonotypes were also detected in secondary cultures stimulated with SARS-CoV and/or HKU1 spike, a finding consistent with cross-reactivity. Several of the most expanded SARS-CoV-2-reactive clonotypes were found to be shared between two or all three memory subsets, suggesting intraclonal diversification.

A note on this clone: Its antigen has not been determined. One base away there is no much larger clone; base qualities are not given.

Library prep was done by the immunoSEQ multiplex PCR assay. For the original study's pipeline: The Chao-Jaccard similarity index and the number of shared clonotypes were used to measure repertoire overlap between subsets. TCRdb mirrors the immuneACCESS table, restricted to in-frame sequences. Some clones are absent from its copies; in checked studies, under half trace to an unresolved V gene, and the reason for the others is unknown. That table furnishes V, J and clone size, whereas the DNA furnished D and trimming. The sample records 60,000 to 90,000 clones, roughly 85% of which are singletons. Roughly 0.6% of the sample goes to the ten largest clones. Reading the label with the study, this specimen's time point is: sample from a COVID-19-recovered individual after infection. Patients who had recovered from mild-to-severe COVID-19 served as donors. Uncultured memory T cell samples were subjected to sequencing directly after ex vivo isolation. CD4+ total memory, central memory, effector memory and circulating T follicular helper cells were isolated from peripheral blood mononuclear cells.

Here the sequenced sample was CD4+ T cells from peripheral blood, taken after recovery from COVID-19. This TCR was recovered from a human donor who had COVID-19.

The nucleotide sequence is TGCAGCGTTGAAGGTCAGGTCACAGATACGCAGTATTTT. It codes for CSVEGQVTDTQYF. The chain joins TRBV29-1 to TRBJ2-3; no confident D gene assignment can be made. From the germline V gene, CDR1 is SQVTM and CDR2 is ANQGSEA. The CDR3 runs 13 amino acids, cysteine and phenylalanine included. The DNA shown is the 39-base CDR3, in frame from base 1. V loses 1 base of germline sequence and J loses 2 bases, and the interval between the two ends is 7 bases.